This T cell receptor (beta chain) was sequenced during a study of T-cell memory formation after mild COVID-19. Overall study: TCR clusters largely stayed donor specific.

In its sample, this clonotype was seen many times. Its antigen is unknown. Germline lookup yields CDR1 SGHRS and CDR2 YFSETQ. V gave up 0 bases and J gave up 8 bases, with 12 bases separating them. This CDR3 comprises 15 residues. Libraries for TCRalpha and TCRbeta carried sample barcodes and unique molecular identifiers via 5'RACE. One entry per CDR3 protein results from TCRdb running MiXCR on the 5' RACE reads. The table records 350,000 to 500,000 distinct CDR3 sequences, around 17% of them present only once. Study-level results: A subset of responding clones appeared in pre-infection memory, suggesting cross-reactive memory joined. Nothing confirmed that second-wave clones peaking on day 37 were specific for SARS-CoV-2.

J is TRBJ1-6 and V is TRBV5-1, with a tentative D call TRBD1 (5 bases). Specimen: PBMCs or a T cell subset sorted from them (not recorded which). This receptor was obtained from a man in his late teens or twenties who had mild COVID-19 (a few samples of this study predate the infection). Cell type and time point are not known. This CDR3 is CASSLGDRLYSPLHF. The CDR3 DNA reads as TGCGCCAGCAGCTTGGGGGACCGCCTGTATTCACCCCTCCACTTT.